This TCR beta chain was observed in a study of T cell changes during pregnancy in multiple sclerosis. This table comes from immunoSEQ multiplex PCR, and its TCRdb copy is limited to in-frame clones, with some not included. The data show approximately 80,000 clones, 80% to 95% seen once. Germline values: CDR1 SGHTA, CDR2 FQGNSA. This CDR3 contains 15 residues. V was clipped by 5 bases and J by 0 bases, with 14 bases between them. The material sequenced was peripheral blood, taken in the second trimester of pregnancy. The source is a female donor in good health, enrolled as a control in a pregnancy study. V and J are TRBV7-2 and TRBJ2-7; possibly TRBD2 for D (5 bases). Here the CDR3 reads CASSGNAGDSYEQYF. For the CDR3, the DNA is TGTGCCAGCAGCGGAAATGCCGGGGACTCCTACGAGCAGTACTTC.